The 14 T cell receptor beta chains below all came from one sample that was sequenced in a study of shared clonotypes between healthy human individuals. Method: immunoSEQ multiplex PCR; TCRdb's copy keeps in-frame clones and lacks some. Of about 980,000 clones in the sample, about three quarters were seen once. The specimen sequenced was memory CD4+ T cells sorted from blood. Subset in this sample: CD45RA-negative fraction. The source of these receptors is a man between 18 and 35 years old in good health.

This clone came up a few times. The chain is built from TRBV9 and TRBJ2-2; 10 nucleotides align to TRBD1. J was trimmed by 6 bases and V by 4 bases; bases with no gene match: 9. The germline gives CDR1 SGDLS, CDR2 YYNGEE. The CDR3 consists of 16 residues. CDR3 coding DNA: TGTGCCAGCAGCCCTAAAATTGGGACAGGGGCCGGGGAGCTGTTTTTT. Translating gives CASSPKIGTGAGELFF.

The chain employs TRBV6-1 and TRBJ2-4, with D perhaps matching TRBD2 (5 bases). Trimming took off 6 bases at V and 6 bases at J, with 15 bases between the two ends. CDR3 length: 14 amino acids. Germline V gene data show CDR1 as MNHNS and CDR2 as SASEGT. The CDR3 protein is CASRERVTGNIQYF. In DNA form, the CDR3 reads TGTGCCAGCAGGGAGAGGGTTACGGGAAACATTCAGTACTTC.

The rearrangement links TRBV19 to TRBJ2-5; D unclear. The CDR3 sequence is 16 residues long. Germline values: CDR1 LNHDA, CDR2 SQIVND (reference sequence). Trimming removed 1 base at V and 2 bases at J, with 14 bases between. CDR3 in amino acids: CASSIGYGLSQETQYF. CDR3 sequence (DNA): TGTGCCAGTAGTATAGGGTACGGGCTGAGTCAAGAGACCCAGTACTTC. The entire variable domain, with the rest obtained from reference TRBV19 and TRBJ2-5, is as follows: DGGITQSPKYLFRKEGQNVTLSCEQNLNHDAMYWYRQDPGQGLRLIYYSQIVNDFQKGDIAEGYSVSREKKESFPLTVTSAQKNPTAFYLCASSIGYGLSQETQYFGPGTRLLVL.

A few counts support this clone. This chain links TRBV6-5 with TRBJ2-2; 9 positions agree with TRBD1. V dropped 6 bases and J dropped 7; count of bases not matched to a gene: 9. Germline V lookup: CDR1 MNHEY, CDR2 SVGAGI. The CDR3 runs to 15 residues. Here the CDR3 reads CASSLGQGWGGELFF. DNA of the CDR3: TGTGCCAGCAGCCTTGGACAGGGGTGGGGCGGGGAGCTGTTTTTT.

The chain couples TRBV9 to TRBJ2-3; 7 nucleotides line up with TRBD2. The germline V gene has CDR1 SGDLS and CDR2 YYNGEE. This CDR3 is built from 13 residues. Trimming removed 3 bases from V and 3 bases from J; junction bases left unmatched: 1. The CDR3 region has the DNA TGTGCCAGCAGCGGAGCGGGAACAGATACGCAGTATTTT. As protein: CASSGAGTDTQYF.

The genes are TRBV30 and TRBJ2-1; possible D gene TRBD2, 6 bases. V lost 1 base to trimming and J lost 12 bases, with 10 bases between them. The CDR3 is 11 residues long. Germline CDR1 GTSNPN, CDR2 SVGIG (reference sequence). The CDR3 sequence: CAWSGLASQFF. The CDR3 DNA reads TGTGCCTGGAGTGGGCTAGCGTCGCAGTTCTTC. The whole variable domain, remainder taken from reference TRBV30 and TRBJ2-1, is SQTIHQWPATLVQPVGSPLSLECTVEGTSNPNLYWYRQAAGRGLQLLFYSVGIGQISSEVPQNLSASRPQDRQFILSSKKLLLSDSGFYLCAWSGLASQFFGPGTRLTVL.

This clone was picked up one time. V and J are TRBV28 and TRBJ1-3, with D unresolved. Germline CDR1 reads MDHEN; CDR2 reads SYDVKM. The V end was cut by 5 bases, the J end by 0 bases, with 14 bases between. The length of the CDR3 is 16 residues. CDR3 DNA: TGTGCCAGCAGTCTCGCCGCTTGGGGCTCTGGAAACACCATATATTTT. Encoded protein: CASSLAAWGSGNTIYF.

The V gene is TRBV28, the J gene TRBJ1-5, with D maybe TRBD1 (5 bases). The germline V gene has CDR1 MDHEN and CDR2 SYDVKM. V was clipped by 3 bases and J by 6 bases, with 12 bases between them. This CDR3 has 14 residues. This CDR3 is CASSFRVGRQPQHF. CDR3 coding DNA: TGTGCCAGCAGTTTCAGGGTGGGTCGTCAGCCCCAGCATTTT.

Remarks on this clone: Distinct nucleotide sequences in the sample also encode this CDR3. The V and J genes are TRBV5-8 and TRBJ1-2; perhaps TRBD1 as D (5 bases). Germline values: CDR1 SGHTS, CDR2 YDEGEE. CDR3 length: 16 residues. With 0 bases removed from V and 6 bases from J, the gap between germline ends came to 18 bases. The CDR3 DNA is TGTGCCAGCAGCTTGGAGGCCAGGGTCAACCCCAATGGCTACACCTTC. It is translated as CASSLEARVNPNGYTF.

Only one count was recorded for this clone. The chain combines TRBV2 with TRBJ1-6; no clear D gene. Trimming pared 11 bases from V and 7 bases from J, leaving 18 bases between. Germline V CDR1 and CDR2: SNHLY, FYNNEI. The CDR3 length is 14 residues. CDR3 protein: CAPRRASGNSPLHF. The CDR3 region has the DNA TGTGCCCCCAGGAGGGCTAGCGGAAATTCACCCCTCCACTTT.

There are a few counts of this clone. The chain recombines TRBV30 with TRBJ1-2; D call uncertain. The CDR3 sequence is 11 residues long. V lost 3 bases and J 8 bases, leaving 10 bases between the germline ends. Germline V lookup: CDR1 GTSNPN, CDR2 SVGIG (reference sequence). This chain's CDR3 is CAWRDPRGYTF. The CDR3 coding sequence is TGTGCCTGGAGAGATCCAAGGGGCTACACCTTC.

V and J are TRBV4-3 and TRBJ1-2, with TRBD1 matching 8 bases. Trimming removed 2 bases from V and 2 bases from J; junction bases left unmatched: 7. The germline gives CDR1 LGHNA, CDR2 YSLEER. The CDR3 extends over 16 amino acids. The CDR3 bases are TGCGCCAGCAGCCAATGGGGACAGGAGATCAACTATGGCTACACCTTC. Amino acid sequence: CASSQWGQEINYGYTF.

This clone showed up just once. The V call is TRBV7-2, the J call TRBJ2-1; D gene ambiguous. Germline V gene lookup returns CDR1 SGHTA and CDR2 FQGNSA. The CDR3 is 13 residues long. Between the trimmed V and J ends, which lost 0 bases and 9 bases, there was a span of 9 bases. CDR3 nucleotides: TGTGCCAGCAGCTTAGCGATCCCGCCTGAGCAGTTCTTC. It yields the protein CASSLAIPPEQFF.

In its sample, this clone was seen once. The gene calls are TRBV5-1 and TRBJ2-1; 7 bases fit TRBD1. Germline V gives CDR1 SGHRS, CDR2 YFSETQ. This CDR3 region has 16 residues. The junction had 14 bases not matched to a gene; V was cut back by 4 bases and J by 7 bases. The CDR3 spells CASSDDRGGVRNEQFF. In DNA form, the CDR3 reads TGCGCCAGCAGCGACGACAGAGGGGGCGTAAGGAATGAGCAGTTCTTC.